The rows below give T cell receptor beta chains drawn from one sample of a study of cytomegalovirus exposure and HLA in healthy donors. Sequenced by immunoSEQ multiplex PCR; TCRdb stores in-frame clones only, minus some. The sample shows around 200,000 clones, 80% to 85% of them seen only once. Specimen: PBMCs. The receptors stem from a woman in her late teens or twenties in good health and CMV-seropositive. The CDR3 runs from the conserved cysteine through the conserved F or W. The order of the fields is clone size, J gene, D gene, V gene, CDR3 DNA, CDR3 protein. The D gene is left open where the match is weak. Clone size, where shown, is once, few, many, or a class for clones that have expanded.

>once|TRBJ1-4|.|TRBV7-8
TGTGCCAGCAGCTTACAGGGCACAAGTGAAAAACTGTTTTTT
CASSLQGTSEKLFF
>.|TRBJ1-5|.|TRBV28
TGTGCCAGCAGTTTTCGGCAGGGAATCCAGCATTTT
CASSFRQGIQHF
>.|TRBJ1-1|TRBD1|TRBV9
TGTGCCAGCAGGGGGACAGGGGAGGAGGAAGCTTTCTTT
CASRGTGEEEAFF
>.|TRBJ1-3|TRBD1|TRBV7-2
TGTGCCAGCAGCTTTGTTACAGGGGTTGGAAACACCATATATTTT
CASSFVTGVGNTIYF
>.|TRBJ1-1|.|TRBV7-3
TGTGCCAGCAGCTTAAGGGCTGTTAACACTGAAGCTTTCTTT
CASSLRAVNTEAFF
>once|TRBJ1-2|.|TRBV4-2
TGTGCCAGCAGCCAAGATTTGGGAGACTATGGCTACACCTTC
CASSQDLGDYGYTF
>.|TRBJ1-1|.|TRBV10-2
TGCGCCAGCAGTGAGCAGGGGAGCACTGAAGCTTTCTTT
CASSEQGSTEAFF
>.|TRBJ1-4|TRBD1|TRBV2
TGTGCCAGCAGCGCTGGGGGACAGGTTAATGAAAAACTGTTTTTT
CASSAGGQVNEKLFF
>.|TRBJ2-1|TRBD1|TRBV5-4
TGTGCCAGCAGCCAATGGACAGGGGACGGTGAATTCTTC
CASSQWTGDGEFF
>.|TRBJ1-1|TRBD1|TRBV4-1
TGCGCCAGCAGCCAATGGACAGGGGGGAACACTGAAGCTTTCTTT
CASSQWTGGNTEAFF
>.|TRBJ2-4|.|TRBV18
TGTGCCAGCTCAACCGGGACAAACATTCTACTAGCCAAAAACATTCAGTACTTC
CASSTGTNILLAKNIQYF
>.|TRBJ2-3|.|TRBV18
TGTGCCAGCTCGCCCACCATACGGACAGATACGCAGTATTTT
CASSPTIRTDTQYF
>.|TRBJ2-7|TRBD2|TRBV5-1
TGCGCCAGCAGCTTTTCTACGACGGGGGGACCGATCTACGAGCAGTACTTC
CASSFSTTGGPIYEQYF
>.|TRBJ1-2|.|TRBV5-4
TGTGCCAGCAGCGGACCCAGGGGCGGCTACACCTTC
CASSGPRGGYTF
>.|TRBJ2-2|TRBD2|TRBV7-2
TGTGCCAGCAGCCTAAGGACTAGCGGGAAAAACACCGGGGAGCTGTTTTTT
CASSLRTSGKNTGELFF
>.|TRBJ2-7|TRBD1|TRBV7-8
TGTGCCAGCAACTCGTTGGGGGACAGGGGTTACGAGCAGTACTTC
CASNSLGDRGYEQYF
>.|TRBJ1-2|TRBD1|TRBV6-1
TGTGCCAGCAGTGAAGTGGGTCCGGGACAGGGTGGCTATGGCTACACCTTC
CASSEVGPGQGGYGYTF
>.|TRBJ2-3|TRBD2|TRBV9
TGTGCCAGCAGCGTAGGCGAGACTAGCTCTTCGGATACGCAGTATTTT
CASSVGETSSSDTQYF
>.|TRBJ1-6|.|TRBV27
TGTGCCAGCATCGAAAGGCCGGGTGTTAATTCACCCCTCCACTTT
CASIERPGVNSPLHF
>.|TRBJ2-5|.|TRBV6-1
TGTGCCAGCAGTGATCGTGAGACCCAGTACTTC
CASSDRETQYF
>.|TRBJ2-1|TRBD1|TRBV2
TGTGCCAGCAGAGTTACAGGGGTTGAGCAGTTCTTC
CASRVTGVEQFF
>.|TRBJ2-3|TRBD2|TRBV7-9
TGTGCCAGCAGCAAACTAGCGGGGTACTACACAGATACGCAGTATTTT
CASSKLAGYYTDTQYF
>.|TRBJ2-5|.|TRBV27
TGTGCCAGCAGTAGGCAGGGGACCCAGTACTTC
CASSRQGTQYF
>.|TRBJ1-1|.|TRBV4-2
TGTGCCAGCAGCCAAGATACGGTGAACACTGAAGCTTTCTTT
CASSQDTVNTEAFF
>.|TRBJ2-3|TRBD1|TRBV7-7
TGTGCCAGCAGCTTTGGGACAGGCACAGATACGCAGTATTTT
CASSFGTGTDTQYF
>.|TRBJ1-4|.|TRBV2
TGTGCCAGCATTTCGACGGGGGACCTTGCAACTAATGAAAAACTGTTTTTT
CASISTGDLATNEKLFF
>once|TRBJ1-5|.|TRBV7-6
TGTGCCAGCAGCGCACAGGAAAATCAGCCCCAGCATTTT
CASSAQENQPQHF
>.|TRBJ2-3|.|TRBV5-1
TGCGCCAGCAGCTTGGGTTCCTCCCTGGATACGCAGTATTTT
CASSLGSSLDTQYF
>few|TRBJ2-3|.|TRBV7-9
TGTGCCAGCAGCTTAGTGGGGGGAACAGATACGCAGTATTTT
CASSLVGGTDTQYF
>.|TRBJ2-1|.|TRBV7-3
TGTGCCAGCAGCTCCAGGGTCCACAATGAGCAGTTCTTC
CASSSRVHNEQFF
>.|TRBJ1-6|TRBD1|TRBV4-2
TGTGCCAGCAGCCAAGGAGGGACAGGGAATTCACCCCTCCACTTT
CASSQGGTGNSPLHF
>.|TRBJ2-7|TRBD1|TRBV4-1
TGCGCCAGCAGCCAAGAATTACAGGGGGTCGAGCAGTACTTC
CASSQELQGVEQYF
>few|TRBJ1-6|.|TRBV11-2
TGTGCCACTACCCCAGGTTGGGTTTCACCCCTCCACTTT
CATTPGWVSPLHF
>.|TRBJ1-1|.|TRBV19
TGTGCCAGTTCTCCGACAGAAAACACTGAAGCTTTCTTT
CASSPTENTEAFF
>.|TRBJ2-1|.|TRBV18
TGTGCCAGCTCACCAAGGGGTGGCGGGGATGAGCAGTTCTTC
CASSPRGGGDEQFF
>.|TRBJ2-7|TRBD2|TRBV11-2
TGTGCCAGCAGCTGGGGCGCGGGGGGGCCGGGTGAGCAGTACTTC
CASSWGAGGPGEQYF
>.|TRBJ2-5|TRBD2|TRBV10-1
TGCGCCAGCAGCCCCGGGACTAGGGAAGAGACCCAGTACTTC
CASSPGTREETQYF
>.|TRBJ1-5|TRBD1|TRBV10-3
TGTGCCATCAGTGACACCGTCCGGGACAGGGAGAAGCCCCAGCATTTT
CAISDTVRDREKPQHF
>.|TRBJ1-3|.|TRBV6-1
TGTGCCAGCAGTGAAGGCGGGTTCTCTGGAAACACCATATATTTT
CASSEGGFSGNTIYF
>.|TRBJ2-1|.|TRBV16
TGTGCCAGCAGCCAGGCTGCCAGGGAGCAGTTCTTC
CASSQAAREQFF
>.|TRBJ1-6|.|TRBV2
TGTGCCACTTCACAGGACCTGGCCCAAAATTCACCCCTCCACTTT
CATSQDLAQNSPLHF
>.|TRBJ1-1|.|TRBV6-5
TGTGCCAGCAGCTATGAAGGAGGAAAAATGAAAGCTTTCTTT
CASSYEGGKMKAFF
>.|TRBJ2-5|TRBD2|TRBV11-2
TGTGCCAGCAGCTCAGGGACTAGCGGGGGCCAAGAGACCCAGTACTTC
CASSSGTSGGQETQYF
>.|TRBJ2-2|TRBD2|TRBV10-3
TGTGCCATCATGCGGACTAGCGGCACCGGGGAGCTGTTTTTT
CAIMRTSGTGELFF
>.|TRBJ1-2|.|TRBV29-1
TGCAGCGTTGAAGATGACAGATCTTATGGCTACACCTTC
CSVEDDRSYGYTF
>.|TRBJ2-3|.|TRBV25-1
TGTGCCAGCAGTGTTCTAGCGAGGGGAGATACGCAGTATTTT
CASSVLARGDTQYF
>.|TRBJ1-4|.|TRBV7-7
TGTGCCAGCAACCAGCCGGGGTGTGGGGGGTTTAATGAAAAACTGTTTTTT
CASNQPGCGGFNEKLFF
>.|TRBJ2-1|TRBD2|TRBV5-1
TGCGCCAGCAGCTCTAGCGGGGGGGCCTTAGCCCGTGACAATGAGCAGTTCTTC
CASSSSGGALARDNEQFF
>.|TRBJ1-5|.|TRBV13
TGTGCCAGCAGCTTAGGCTCGGGGGACGGATATAGCAATCAGCCCCAGCATTTT
CASSLGSGDGYSNQPQHF
>.|TRBJ2-2|.|TRBV14
TGTGCCAGCAGCCAAGGTGCAGCGAACACCGGGGAGCTGTTTTTT
CASSQGAANTGELFF
>few|TRBJ1-5|.|TRBV19
TGTGCCAGTAGTGTTTCAGGAAATCAGCCCCAGCATTTT
CASSVSGNQPQHF
>.|TRBJ2-2|.|TRBV11-3
TGTGCCAGCAGCTTAGAAGGGGTCACCGGGGAGCTGTTTTTT
CASSLEGVTGELFF
>.|TRBJ2-7|.|TRBV29-1
TGCAGCGTTGAGGAGGCGACTTACGAGCAGTACTTC
CSVEEATYEQYF
>once|TRBJ2-3|TRBD1|TRBV28
TGTGCCAGCAGCCTCGGACAGGGGATGTCAGATACGCAGTATTTT
CASSLGQGMSDTQYF
>few|TRBJ2-7|TRBD1|TRBV6-6
TGTGCCAGCAGTTACTCGGGGACAGGCCCCTACGAGCAGTACTTC
CASSYSGTGPYEQYF
>.|TRBJ2-3|TRBD2|TRBV28
TGTGCCAGCAGTTTTCCCGGGGGGGGCACAGATACGCAGTATTTT
CASSFPGGGTDTQYF
>once|TRBJ1-6|TRBD1|TRBV5-1
TGCGCCAGCAGCTTGGGGGGGCAGGGGGCCCTCCTCCTCCACTTT
CASSLGGQGALLLHF
>.|TRBJ1-2|TRBD1|TRBV6-5
TGTGCCAGCAGTTTAAGACAGGGACCGTACTATGGCTACACCTTC
CASSLRQGPYYGYTF
>once|TRBJ1-4|.|TRBV20-1
TGCATAACCAGAACTAATGAAAAACTGTTTTTT
CITRTNEKLFF